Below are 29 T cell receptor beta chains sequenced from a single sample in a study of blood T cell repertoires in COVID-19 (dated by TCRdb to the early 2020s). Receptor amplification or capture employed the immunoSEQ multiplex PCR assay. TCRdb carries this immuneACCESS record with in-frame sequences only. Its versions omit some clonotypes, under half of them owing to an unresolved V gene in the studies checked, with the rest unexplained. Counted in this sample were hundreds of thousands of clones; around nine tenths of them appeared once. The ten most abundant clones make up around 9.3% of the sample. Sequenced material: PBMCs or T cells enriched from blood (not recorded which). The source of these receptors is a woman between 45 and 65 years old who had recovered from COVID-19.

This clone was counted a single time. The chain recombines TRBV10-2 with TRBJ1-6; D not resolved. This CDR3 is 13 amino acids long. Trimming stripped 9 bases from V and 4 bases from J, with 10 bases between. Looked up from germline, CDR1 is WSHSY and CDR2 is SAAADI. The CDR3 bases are TGCGCCAGGGCGGACTCATATAATTCACCCCTCCACTTT. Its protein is CARADSYNSPLHF.

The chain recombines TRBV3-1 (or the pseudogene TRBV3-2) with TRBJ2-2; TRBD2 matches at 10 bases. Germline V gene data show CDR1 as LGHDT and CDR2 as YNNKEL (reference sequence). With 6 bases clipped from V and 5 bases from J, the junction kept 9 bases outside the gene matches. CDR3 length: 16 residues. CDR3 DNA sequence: TGTGCCAGCAGGCGTACTAGCGGGGTCCAGACCGGGGAGCTGTTTTTT. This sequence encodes CASRRTSGVQTGELFF.

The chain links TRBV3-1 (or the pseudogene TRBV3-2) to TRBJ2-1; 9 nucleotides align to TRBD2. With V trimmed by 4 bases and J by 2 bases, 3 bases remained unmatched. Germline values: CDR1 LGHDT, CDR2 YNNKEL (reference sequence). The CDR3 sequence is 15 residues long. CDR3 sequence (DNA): TGTGCCAGCAGCCTTAGCGGGGGAACCTACAATGAGCAGTTCTTC. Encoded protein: CASSLSGGTYNEQFF.

DNA for the CDR3: TGTGCCAGTAGTCCCAGCGGTTTTGACTATGGCTACACCTTC. Encoded protein: CASSPSGFDYGYTF. The chain combines TRBV19 with TRBJ1-2; D not resolved. Germline V gene data show CDR1 as LNHDA and CDR2 as SQIVND (reference sequence). The CDR3 totals 14 residues. The germline V and J ends were trimmed by 5 bases and 3 bases, with 13 bases remaining between them.

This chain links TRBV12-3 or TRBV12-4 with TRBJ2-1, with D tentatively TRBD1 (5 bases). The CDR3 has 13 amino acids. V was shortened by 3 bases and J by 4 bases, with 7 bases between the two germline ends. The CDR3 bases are TGTGCCAGCAGTTTTGGACAATACAATGAGCAGTTCTTC. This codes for CASSFGQYNEQFF.

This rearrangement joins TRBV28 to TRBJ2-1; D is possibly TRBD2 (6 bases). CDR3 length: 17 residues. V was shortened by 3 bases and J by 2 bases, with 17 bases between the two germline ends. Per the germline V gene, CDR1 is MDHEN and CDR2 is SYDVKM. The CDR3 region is CASSFFSGVRAYNEQFF. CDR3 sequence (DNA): TGTGCCAGCAGTTTCTTCTCGGGGGTAAGGGCCTACAATGAGCAGTTCTTC. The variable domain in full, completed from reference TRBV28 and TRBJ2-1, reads DVKVTQSSRYLVKRTGEKVFLECVQDMDHENMFWYRQDPGLGLRLIYFSYDVKMKEKGDIPEGYSVSREKKERFSLILESASTNQTSMYLCASSFFSGVRAYNEQFFGPGTRLTVL.

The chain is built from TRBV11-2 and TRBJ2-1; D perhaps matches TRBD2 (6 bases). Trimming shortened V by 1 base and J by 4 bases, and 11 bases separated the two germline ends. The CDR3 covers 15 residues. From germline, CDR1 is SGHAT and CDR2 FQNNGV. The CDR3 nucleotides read TGTGCCAGCAGCTTAGTATCGGGGGAATACAATGAGCAGTTCTTC. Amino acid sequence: CASSLVSGEYNEQFF.

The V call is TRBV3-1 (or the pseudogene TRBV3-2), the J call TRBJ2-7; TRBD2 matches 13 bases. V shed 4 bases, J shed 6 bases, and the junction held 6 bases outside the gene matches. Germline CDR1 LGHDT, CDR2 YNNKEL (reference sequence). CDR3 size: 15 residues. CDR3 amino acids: CASSPRTSGGREQYF. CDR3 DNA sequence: TGTGCCAGCAGCCCCCGGACTAGCGGGGGTCGCGAGCAGTACTTC.

The CDR3 protein is CASSPRTELNTEAFF. The CDR3 DNA reads TGTGCCAGCAGCCCTCGGACAGAGTTGAACACTGAAGCTTTCTTT. The V and J genes are TRBV14 and TRBJ1-1; weak D call: TRBD1 (6 bases). There are 15 residues in the CDR3. V lost 4 bases and J lost 0, with 12 bases in between. Germline loops: CDR1 SGHDN, CDR2 FVKESK.

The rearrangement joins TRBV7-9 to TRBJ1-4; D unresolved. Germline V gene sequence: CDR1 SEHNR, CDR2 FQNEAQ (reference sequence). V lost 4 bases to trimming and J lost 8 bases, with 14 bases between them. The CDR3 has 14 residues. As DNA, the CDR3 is TGTGCCAGCAGCTCTCCCGAAAAAGAGGAAAAACTGTTTTTT. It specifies CASSSPEKEEKLFF.

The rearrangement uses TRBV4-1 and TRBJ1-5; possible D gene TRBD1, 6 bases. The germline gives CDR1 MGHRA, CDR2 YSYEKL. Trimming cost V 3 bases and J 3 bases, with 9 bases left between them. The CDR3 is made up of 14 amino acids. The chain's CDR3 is CASSQGTLNQPQHF. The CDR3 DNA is TGCGCCAGCAGCCAGGGGACACTCAATCAGCCCCAGCATTTT.

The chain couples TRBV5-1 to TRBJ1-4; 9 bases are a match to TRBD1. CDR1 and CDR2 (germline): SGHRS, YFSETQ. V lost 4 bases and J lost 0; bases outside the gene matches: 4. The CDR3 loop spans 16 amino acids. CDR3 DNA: TGCGCCAGCAGCCCGGGACAGGGAGCAACTAATGAAAAACTGTTTTTT. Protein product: CASSPGQGATNEKLFF.

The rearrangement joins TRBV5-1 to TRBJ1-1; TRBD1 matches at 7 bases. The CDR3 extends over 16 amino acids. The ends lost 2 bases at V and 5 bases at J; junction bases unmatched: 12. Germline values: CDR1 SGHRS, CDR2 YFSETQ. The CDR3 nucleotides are TGCGCCAGCAGCTTAAGGGTAGGGGGCTATGGAACTGAAGCTTTCTTT. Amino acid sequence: CASSLRVGGYGTEAFF.

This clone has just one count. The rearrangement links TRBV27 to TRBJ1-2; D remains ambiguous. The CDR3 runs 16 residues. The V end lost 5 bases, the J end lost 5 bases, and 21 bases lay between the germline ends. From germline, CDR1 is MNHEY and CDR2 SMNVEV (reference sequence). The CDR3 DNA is TGTGCCAGCAGTCAGCTTCCGGGAGGCAGAGGGTATGGCTACACCTTC. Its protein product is CASSQLPGGRGYGYTF.

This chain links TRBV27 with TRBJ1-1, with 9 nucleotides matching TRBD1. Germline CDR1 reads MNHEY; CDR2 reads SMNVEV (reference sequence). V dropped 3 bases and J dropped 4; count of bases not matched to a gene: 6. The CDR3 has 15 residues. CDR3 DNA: TGTGCCAGCAGTTTTTCTAGACAGGGGGGCACTGAAGCTTTCTTT. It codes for CASSFSRQGGTEAFF.

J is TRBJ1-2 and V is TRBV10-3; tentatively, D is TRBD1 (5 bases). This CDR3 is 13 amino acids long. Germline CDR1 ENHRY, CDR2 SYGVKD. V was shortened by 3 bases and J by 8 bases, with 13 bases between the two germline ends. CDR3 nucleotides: TGTGCCATCAGTGACAGGGTGGCTGAAGGCTACACCTTC. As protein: CAISDRVAEGYTF.

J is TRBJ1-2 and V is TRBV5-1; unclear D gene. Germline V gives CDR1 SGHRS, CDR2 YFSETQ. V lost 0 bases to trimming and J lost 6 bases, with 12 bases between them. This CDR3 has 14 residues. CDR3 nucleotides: TGCGCCAGCAGCTTGGAGCACCCCACCGATGGCTACACCTTC. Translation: CASSLEHPTDGYTF.

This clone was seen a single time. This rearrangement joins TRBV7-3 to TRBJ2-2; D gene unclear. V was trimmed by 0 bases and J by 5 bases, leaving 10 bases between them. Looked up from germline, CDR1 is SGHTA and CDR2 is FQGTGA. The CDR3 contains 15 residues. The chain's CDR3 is CASSLTRGGTGELFF. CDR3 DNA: TGTGCCAGCAGCTTAACTCGCGGTGGGACCGGGGAGCTGTTTTTT. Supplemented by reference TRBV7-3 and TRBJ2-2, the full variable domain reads GAGVSQTPSNKVTEKGKYVELRCDPISGHTALYWYRQSLGQGPEFLIYFQGTGAADDSGLPNDRFFAVRPEGSVSTLKIQRTERGDSAVYLCASSLTRGGTGELFFGEGSRLTVL.

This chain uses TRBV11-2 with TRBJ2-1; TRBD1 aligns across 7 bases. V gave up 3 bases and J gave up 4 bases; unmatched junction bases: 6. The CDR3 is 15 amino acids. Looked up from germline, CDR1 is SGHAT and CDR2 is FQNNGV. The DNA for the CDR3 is TGTGCCAGCAGCTTCGGGACAGAGCGTTACAATGAGCAGTTCTTC. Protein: CASSFGTERYNEQFF.

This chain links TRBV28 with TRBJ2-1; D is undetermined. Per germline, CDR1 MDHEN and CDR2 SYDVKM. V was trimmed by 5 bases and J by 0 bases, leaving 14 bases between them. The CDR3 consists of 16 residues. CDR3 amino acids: CASSPPGRSSYNEQFF. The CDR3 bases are TGTGCCAGCAGTCCCCCCGGTCGGAGCTCCTACAATGAGCAGTTCTTC.

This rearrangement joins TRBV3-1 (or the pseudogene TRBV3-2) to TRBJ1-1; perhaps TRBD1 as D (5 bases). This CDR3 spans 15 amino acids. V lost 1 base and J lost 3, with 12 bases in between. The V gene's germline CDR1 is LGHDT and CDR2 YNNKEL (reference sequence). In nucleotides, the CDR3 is TGTGCCAGCAGCCAAGGGGTAACGGGGGACACTGAAGCTTTCTTT. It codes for CASSQGVTGDTEAFF.

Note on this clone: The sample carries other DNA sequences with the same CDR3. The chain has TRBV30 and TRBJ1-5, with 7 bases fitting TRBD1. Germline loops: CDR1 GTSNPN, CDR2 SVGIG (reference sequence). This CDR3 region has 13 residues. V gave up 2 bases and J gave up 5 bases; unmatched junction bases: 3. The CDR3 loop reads CAWSRDRDQPQHF. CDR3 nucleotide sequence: TGTGCCTGGAGTCGAGACAGGGATCAGCCCCAGCATTTT.

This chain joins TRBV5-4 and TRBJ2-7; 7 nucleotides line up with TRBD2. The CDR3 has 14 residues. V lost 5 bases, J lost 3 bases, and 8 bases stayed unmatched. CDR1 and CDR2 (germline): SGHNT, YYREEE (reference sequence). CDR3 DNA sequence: TGTGCCAGCAGATTCAGCGGGGACCACTACGAGCAGTACTTC. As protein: CASRFSGDHYEQYF.

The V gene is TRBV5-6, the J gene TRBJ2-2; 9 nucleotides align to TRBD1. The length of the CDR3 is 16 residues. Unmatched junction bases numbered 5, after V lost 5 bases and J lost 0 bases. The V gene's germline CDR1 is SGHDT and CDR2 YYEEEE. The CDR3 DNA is TGTGCCAGCAGTTTAACAGGGGGCCCGAACACCGGGGAGCTGTTTTTT. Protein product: CASSLTGGPNTGELFF.

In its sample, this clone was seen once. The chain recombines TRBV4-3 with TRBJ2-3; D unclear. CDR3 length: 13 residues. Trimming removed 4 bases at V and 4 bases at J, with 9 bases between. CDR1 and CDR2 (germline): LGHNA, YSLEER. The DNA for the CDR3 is TGCGCCAGCAGCCCGCGCGTGGCAGATACGCAGTATTTT. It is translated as CASSPRVADTQYF.

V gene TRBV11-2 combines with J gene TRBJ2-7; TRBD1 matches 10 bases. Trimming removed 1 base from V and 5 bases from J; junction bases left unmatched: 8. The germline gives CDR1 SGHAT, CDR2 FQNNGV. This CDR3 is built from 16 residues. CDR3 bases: TGTGCCAGCAGCTTAGTGTCTGGGACAGGGGACCACGAGCAGTACTTC. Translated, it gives CASSLVSGTGDHEQYF. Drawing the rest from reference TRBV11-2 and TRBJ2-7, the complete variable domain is EAGVAQSPRYKIIEKRQSVAFWCNPISGHATLYWYQQILGQGPKLLIQFQNNGVVDDSQLPKDRFSAERLKGVDSTLKIQPAKLEDSAVYLCASSLVSGTGDHEQYFGPGTRLTVT.

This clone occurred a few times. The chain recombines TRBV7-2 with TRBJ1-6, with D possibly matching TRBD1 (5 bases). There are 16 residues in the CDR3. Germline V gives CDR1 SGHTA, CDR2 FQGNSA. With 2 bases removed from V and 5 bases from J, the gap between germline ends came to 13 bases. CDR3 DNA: TGTGCCAGCAGCTTATGGGGGGACCCAAATAATTCACCCCTCCACTTT. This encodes CASSLWGDPNNSPLHF.

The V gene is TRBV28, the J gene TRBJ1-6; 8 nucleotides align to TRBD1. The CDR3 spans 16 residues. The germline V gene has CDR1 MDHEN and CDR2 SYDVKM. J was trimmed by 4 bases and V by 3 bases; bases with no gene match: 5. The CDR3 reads CASSFRGQEYNSPLHF. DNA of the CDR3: TGTGCCAGCAGTTTTAGGGGACAGGAATATAATTCACCCCTCCACTTT.

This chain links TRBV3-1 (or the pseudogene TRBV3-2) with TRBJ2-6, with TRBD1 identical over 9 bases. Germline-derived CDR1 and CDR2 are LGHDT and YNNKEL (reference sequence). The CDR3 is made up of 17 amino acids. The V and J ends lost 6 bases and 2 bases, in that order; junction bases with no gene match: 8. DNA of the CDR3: TGTGCCAGCAGTCCGGGACAGGGTTTAACTGGGGCCAACGTCCTGACTTTC. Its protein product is CASSPGQGLTGANVLTF.